This record concerns one TCR beta chain sequence. This sample is drawn from a study of blood T cell repertoires in COVID-19. For the study at large: There were acute and convalescent COVID-19 samples, and they came from the United States, Italy and Spain. PBMCs, B-cell-depleted T cells, or T cells were the source of the cDNA or gDNA that made up the material.

Original processing notes: Nucleated cell number was recorded as an estimate derived from reference gene primer amplification. TCRdb's copy holds only in-frame clones and misses some; the assay was immunoSEQ multiplex PCR. V and J calls and clone size are given by that table; D and trimming were obtained from the DNA. This table holds 200,000 to 250,000 clones, 80% found once. The sequence came from a woman between 65 and 79 years old with acute or convalescent COVID-19. Sequencing was carried out using peripheral blood.

The CDR3 loop reads CASSEFSKGTAASPLHF. Here the CDR3 DNA reads TGTGCCAGCAGTGAGTTTAGTAAGGGGACTGCCGCTTCACCCCTCCACTTT. This sequence joins TRBV6-1 and TRBJ1-6; D may be TRBD1 (5 bases). CDR3 size: 17 residues. Trimming took off 3 bases at V and 9 bases at J, with 21 bases between the two ends. Germline CDR1 reads MNHNS; CDR2 reads SASEGT.